This TCR beta chain was obtained from a study of T-cell memory formation after mild COVID-19. Overall study results and limits: Second-wave clones with a day 37 peak had unconfirmed SARS-CoV-2 specificity. Clones shrinking from day 15 to 85 showed even CD4/CD8 mixes; later expanders tilted CD4+. The appearance of some responding clones in pre-infection memory suggested that cross-reactive memory joined.

A 5'RACE reaction primed in the constant segment made cDNA libraries of TCR alpha and TCR beta, and these carried sample barcodes and UMIs. TCRdb re-derived calls from the 5' RACE reads in MiXCR, one entry per CDR3 protein. Of roughly 130,000 distinct CDR3 sequences detected, approximately 5.9% appear once; the ten largest clones hold about 2.2%. This clonotype has only a few counts. The antigen remains undetermined. V was cut by 3 bases and J by 7 bases, with 11 bases left in between. Germline V gene sequence: CDR1 KGHDR, CDR2 SFDVKD. The CDR3 length is 13 residues. The source is an adult woman who had mild COVID-19 (a few samples of this study predate the infection). Cell type and time point are not known. The rearrangement uses TRBV24-1 and TRBJ2-5, with D perhaps matching TRBD2 (5 bases). The sequencing sample was made of PBMCs or a T cell subset sorted from them (not recorded which). CDR3 amino acids: CATSDPGFGTQYF. The CDR3 nucleotides are TGTGCCACCAGTGATCCGGGGTTCGGGACCCAGTACTTC.